This T cell receptor beta chain was captured by sequencing in a study of T cell responses to AZD1222 COVID-19 vaccine. Whole-study results and caveats: Baseline seropositivity characterized only a handful of AZD1222 recipients. Reportedly, nearly half the spike-specific TCRs target unmutated variant regions.

The method was immunoSEQ multiplex PCR; TCRdb's version includes in-frame clones alone and lacks a portion of them. The data contain some 87,000 clones, about 90% of them singletons. The V gene end was trimmed by 4 bases and the J gene end by 7 bases; junction bases not matched to a gene: 1. The V gene's germline CDR1 is MGHRA and CDR2 YSYEKL. This CDR3 is 15 amino acids long. As for this clone: Its antigen is undetermined.

The gene calls are TRBV4-1 and TRBJ2-1; TRBD2 aligns across 16 bases. The sequenced sample was peripheral blood, obtained on day 0 of MenACWY control vaccination. The sequence was obtained from an adult in good health. The DNA of the CDR3 is TGCGCCAGCAGCCCGGGACTAGCGGGGGGGAATGAGCAGTTCTTC. It encodes CASSPGLAGGNEQFF.